The rows below give T cell receptor beta chains drawn from one sample of a study of T cell repertoires in cytomegalovirus infection. A single record per CDR3 protein comes from TCRdb applying MiXCR to the reads. Of 900,000 to 950,000 distinct CDR3 sequences in the sample, about 33% are singletons; the top ten hold roughly 13%. No antigen has been identified for these receptors. The sample in question was cultured CD8+ T cells from PBMCs, obtained from culture after CMV antigen stimulation. The receptors come from a human donor in good health (CMV status not recorded). Some clones in this sample may be carry-over from other donors' samples. The CDR3 runs from the conserved cysteine through the conserved F or W. Fields, in order: V gene, clone size, D gene, J gene, CDR3 DNA, CDR3 protein. The D gene is left open where the match is weak. A row's size may be missing; if present it is once, few, many or a size class.

V: TRBV19; size: .; D: .; J: TRBJ2-5; DNA: TGTGCCAGTAGTCCCGCTGGGTGGTCAGAGACCCAGTACTTC; CDR3: CASSPAGWSETQYF
V: TRBV28; size: .; D: .; J: TRBJ1-2; DNA: TGTGCCAGCTCCCTGAGGGGAACATTTTATGGCTACACCTTC; CDR3: CASSLRGTFYGYTF
V: TRBV27; size: .; D: .; J: TRBJ2-2; DNA: TGTGCCAGCTGGGGCAGGGCGGAGGCGAGATCCGGGGAGCTGTTTTTT; CDR3: CASWGRAEARSGELFF
V: TRBV7-6; size: many; D: .; J: TRBJ2-3; DNA: TGTGCCAGCAGCTTAGCGACAGGCACAGATACGCAGTATTTT; CDR3: CASSLATGTDTQYF
V: TRBV6-5; size: .; D: .; J: TRBJ2-3; DNA: TGTGCCAGCAGTTACTCGATAGGGGCTGCTCGCACAGATACGCAGTATTTT; CDR3: CASSYSIGAARTDTQYF
V: TRBV27; size: .; D: .; J: TRBJ1-2; DNA: TGTGCCAGCAGGAAGGGGGGGATGGGCTACACCTTC; CDR3: CASRKGGMGYTF
V: TRBV7-9; size: .; D: .; J: TRBJ2-4; DNA: TGTGCCAGCAGCTCTCCCCGCGTGCCAGATGTTCCTCTAGCCAAAAACATTCAGTACTTC; CDR3: CASSSPRVPDVPLAKNIQYF
V: TRBV19; size: few; D: .; J: TRBJ2-1; DNA: TGTGCCAGTAGTACCGGGATCAGCTCCTACAATGAGCAGTTCTTC; CDR3: CASSTGISSYNEQFF
V: TRBV15; size: many; D: TRBD1; J: TRBJ2-7; DNA: TGTGCCACCAGCAGGGGACAGAAGATTTACGAGCAGTACTTC; CDR3: CATSRGQKIYEQYF
V: TRBV12-3/TRBV12-4; size: few; D: .; J: TRBJ2-7; DNA: TGTGCCAGCAGTTCCACCGGACACCCCTACGAGCAGTACTTC; CDR3: CASSSTGHPYEQYF
V: TRBV6-6; size: .; D: .; J: TRBJ1-3; DNA: TGTGCCAGCAGTTACTCGGGACTTTACTCTGGAAACACCATATATTTT; CDR3: CASSYSGLYSGNTIYF
V: TRBV6-2/TRBV6-3; size: few; D: .; J: TRBJ1-5; DNA: TGTGCCAGCAGTCCGGGACATAATCTCAATAGCAATCAGCCCCAGCATTTT; CDR3: CASSPGHNLNSNQPQHF
V: TRBV24-1; size: few; D: .; J: TRBJ1-5; DNA: TGTGCCACCCAGAGGCGGGGGAGCAATCAGCCCCAGCATTTT; CDR3: CATQRRGSNQPQHF
V: TRBV7-2; size: many; D: .; J: TRBJ2-3; DNA: TGTGCCAGCAGCTTAGACGGTTCCCCCACAGATACGCAGTATTTT; CDR3: CASSLDGSPTDTQYF
V: TRBV5-5; size: few; D: TRBD1; J: TRBJ1-6; DNA: TGTGCCAGCAGCCCTACAGGGGGCCATTTAGATAATTCACCCCTCCACTTT; CDR3: CASSPTGGHLDNSPLHF
V: TRBV19; size: few; D: .; J: TRBJ1-5; DNA: TGTGCCAGTAGTATCCTGACAGGTCCAAACCCTTATAATCAGCCCCAGCATTTT; CDR3: CASSILTGPNPYNQPQHF
V: TRBV25-1; size: few; D: TRBD1; J: TRBJ2-7; DNA: TGTGCCAGCAGTGAACTCGGGACAGGCGCACCCTACGAGCAGTACTTC; CDR3: CASSELGTGAPYEQYF
V: TRBV4-1; size: few; D: .; J: TRBJ2-1; DNA: TGCGCCAGCAGCGCCCTGGCAGGGGGGGACGCACACGATGAGCAGTTCTTC; CDR3: CASSALAGGDAHDEQFF
V: TRBV5-1; size: .; D: TRBD1; J: TRBJ1-5; DNA: TGCGCCAGCAGCCACCGGGACAGCGGGCAGCCCCAGCATTTT; CDR3: CASSHRDSGQPQHF
V: TRBV12-3/TRBV12-4; size: .; D: TRBD1; J: TRBJ1-3; DNA: TGTGCCAGCAGACCAGGGGGCCATGGAAACACCATATATTTT; CDR3: CASRPGGHGNTIYF
V: TRBV5-3; size: .; D: TRBD2; J: TRBJ2-2; DNA: TGTGCCAGCAGCGTACTATATTCCGGGGGGGCCCGGACCGGGGAGCTGTTTTTT; CDR3: CASSVLYSGGARTGELFF
V: TRBV19; size: .; D: TRBD1; J: TRBJ1-3; DNA: TGTGCCAGTCTTCGAGTAGACAGGGGCTCTGGAAACACCATATATTTT; CDR3: CASLRVDRGSGNTIYF
V: TRBV7-6; size: .; D: TRBD1; J: TRBJ1-2; DNA: TGTGCCAGCAGCTTAATGGGACAGGGGGGGGATGGCTACACCTTC; CDR3: CASSLMGQGGDGYTF
V: TRBV2; size: .; D: TRBD1; J: TRBJ2-2; DNA: TGTGCCAGCAGCGACAGGGCTTTAAACACCGGGGAGCTGTTTTTT; CDR3: CASSDRALNTGELFF
V: TRBV27; size: .; D: .; J: TRBJ2-1; DNA: TGTGCCAGCAGTTTTTACATAAACTCCTACAATGAGCAGTTCTTC; CDR3: CASSFYINSYNEQFF
V: TRBV7-8; size: many; D: .; J: TRBJ2-2; DNA: TGTGCCAGCAGCGTTAGACCAACCACCGGGGAGCTGTTTTTT; CDR3: CASSVRPTTGELFF
V: TRBV12-3/TRBV12-4; size: .; D: TRBD1; J: TRBJ2-5; DNA: TGTGCCAGCAGCCCCCACCCTCACAGGGGTTGGAAGACCCAGTACTTC; CDR3: CASSPHPHRGWKTQYF
V: TRBV6-8; size: .; D: TRBD1; J: TRBJ1-2; DNA: TGTGCCAGCGGGGGTCGGGACAGGGGCGACTATGGCTACACCTTC; CDR3: CASGGRDRGDYGYTF
V: TRBV19; size: few; D: TRBD1; J: TRBJ1-1; DNA: TGTGCCAGTATAAGGACAGGGCGGACTGAAGCTTTCTTT; CDR3: CASIRTGRTEAFF
V: TRBV7-4; size: .; D: TRBD2; J: TRBJ2-5; DNA: TGTGCCAGCAGCGAGGGAGGGTACGAGACCCAGTACTTC; CDR3: CASSEGGYETQYF
V: TRBV7-9; size: .; D: TRBD1; J: TRBJ2-5; DNA: TGTGCCAGCAGCTTAGGACAGGGAAGCGGGACCCAGTACTTC; CDR3: CASSLGQGSGTQYF
V: TRBV10-2; size: .; D: TRBD2; J: TRBJ2-2; DNA: TGCACCAGCAGTGAGAGAGCGGGGGGGCAGACCGGGGAGCTGTTTTTT; CDR3: CTSSERAGGQTGELFF
V: TRBV3-1; size: .; D: .; J: TRBJ2-5; DNA: TGTGCCAGCAGCCAAGATTGGACCACGGGTGAGACCCAGTACTTC; CDR3: CASSQDWTTGETQYF
V: TRBV25-1; size: once; D: .; J: TRBJ1-3; DNA: TGTGCCAGCAGTGAATATCTCGGTCCTCCGGACGGGAACTCTGGAAACACCATATATTTT; CDR3: CASSEYLGPPDGNSGNTIYF
V: TRBV4-1; size: .; D: TRBD2; J: TRBJ2-3; DNA: TGCGCCAGCAGCCAGCGGGGACTAGCGAGTACGCAGTATTTT; CDR3: CASSQRGLASTQYF
V: TRBV3-1; size: few; D: TRBD2; J: TRBJ2-4; DNA: TGTGCCAGCAGCCAGGGGACCCTTCAGCGGGGCAAAAACATTCAGTACTTC; CDR3: CASSQGTLQRGKNIQYF
V: TRBV6-1; size: few; D: TRBD2; J: TRBJ2-7; DNA: TGTGCCAGCTCAGACCTACTAGCGGGGGGGCCAACAACTAACGAGCAGTACTTC; CDR3: CASSDLLAGGPTTNEQYF